A selection of T cell receptor beta chains follows, all from one sample in a study of T cell repertoires in ileal Crohn's disease. Some clones are missing from TCRdb's copy, which holds only in-frame ones; the method was immunoSEQ multiplex PCR. The sample consists of around 5,400 clones, around 80% of them appearing once. Sequenced material: ileal tissue. The receptors originated from an adult with Crohn's disease. The CDR3 runs from the conserved cysteine through the conserved F or W. The D gene is left open where the match is weak. The size field is filled for only some rows; it gives once, few, many or a size class.

j_gene,abundance,d_gene,v_gene,CDR3nt,CDR3aa
TRBJ2-3,few,-,TRBV6-5,TGTGCCAGCAGTCGACAGGCGGATACGCAGTATTTT,CASSRQADTQYF
TRBJ1-2,once,-,TRBV14,TGTGCCAGCAGCCCCCTAGACGGCGGTGACTATGGCTACACCTTC,CASSPLDGGDYGYTF
TRBJ2-5,-,-,TRBV4-3,TGCGCCAGCAGCCACCCCGGCAGGGGGGTAACTCTGGGGACCCAGTACTTC,CASSHPGRGVTLGTQYF
TRBJ1-2,-,-,TRBV9,TGTGCCAGCAGCCCCCGGGCGGATGGCTACACCTTC,CASSPRADGYTF
TRBJ2-1,-,-,TRBV7-9,TGTGCCAGCAGCTTAGCGCTAGGGGGGCATGAGCAGTTCTTC,CASSLALGGHEQFF
TRBJ1-1,-,-,TRBV28,TGTGCCAGCAGTTCGATAACTGAAGCTTTCTTT,CASSSITEAFF
TRBJ2-3,once,-,TRBV7-6,TGTGCCAGCAGCCCCACGAGCACAGATACGCAGTATTTT,CASSPTSTDTQYF
TRBJ1-6,few,-,TRBV6-5,TGTGCCAGCAGTTCCCCCAATCCACCCCTCCACTTT,CASSSPNPPLHF
TRBJ2-7,-,TRBD2,TRBV30,TGTGCCTGGAGCGACACGGGACTAGCGGGCTACGAGCAGTACTTC,CAWSDTGLAGYEQYF
TRBJ2-2,-,TRBD2,TRBV7-6,TGTGCCAGCAGCCCCGCGGGGGGTCAAAGCACCGGGGAGCTGTTTTTT,CASSPAGGQSTGELFF
TRBJ2-7,-,-,TRBV25-1,TGTGCCAGCAGCGCGGGGTACGAGCAGTACTTC,CASSAGYEQYF
TRBJ1-5,-,TRBD1,TRBV2,TGTGCCAGCAGTGGAACCGGGACAGGGAATCAGCCCCAGCATTTT,CASSGTGTGNQPQHF